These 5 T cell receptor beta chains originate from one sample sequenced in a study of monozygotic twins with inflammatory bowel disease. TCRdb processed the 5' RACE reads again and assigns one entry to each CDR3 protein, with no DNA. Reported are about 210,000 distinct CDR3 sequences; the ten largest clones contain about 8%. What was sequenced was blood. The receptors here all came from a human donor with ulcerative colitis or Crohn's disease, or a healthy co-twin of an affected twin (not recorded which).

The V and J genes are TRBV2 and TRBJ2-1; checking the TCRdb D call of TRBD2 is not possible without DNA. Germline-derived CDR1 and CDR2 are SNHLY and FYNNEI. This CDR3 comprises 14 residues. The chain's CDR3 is CASSGLAGGNEQFF.

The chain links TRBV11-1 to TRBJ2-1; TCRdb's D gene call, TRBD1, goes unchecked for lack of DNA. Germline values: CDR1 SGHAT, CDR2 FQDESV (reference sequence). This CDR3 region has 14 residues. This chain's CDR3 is CASSPRDTYNEQFF.

The CDR3 protein is CASSPQHGRSNNEQFF. The gene calls are TRBV7-2 and TRBJ2-1. The V gene's germline CDR1 is SGHTA and CDR2 FQGNSA. This CDR3 is built from 16 residues.

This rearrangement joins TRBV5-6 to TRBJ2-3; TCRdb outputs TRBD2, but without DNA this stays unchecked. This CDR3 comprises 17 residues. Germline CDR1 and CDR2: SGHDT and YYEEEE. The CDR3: CASSLGLPGRRPDTQYF.

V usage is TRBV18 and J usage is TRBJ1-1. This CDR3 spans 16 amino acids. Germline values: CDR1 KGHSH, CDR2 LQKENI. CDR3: CASSPREVRGNTEAFF.